The clone carrying this T cell receptor (beta chain) was observed a handful of times. Its antigen is unknown. The sample comes from a study of beta chain features in type 1 diabetes. The overall study: Healthy donors resembled patients in age, gender and cell yields. Points from the study as a whole: A moderate, significant TCRB CDR3 shortening appeared in type 1 diabetes across four CD4+ subsets.

TCRB transcripts that were expressed got sequenced, as all of the isolated RNA had been reverse transcribed. The assay was immunoSEQ multiplex PCR, and TCRdb's table has in-frame clones only and misses some. The data show more than 250,000 clones, approximately 25% seen once. The CDR3 sequence is 20 residues long. Germline V CDR1 and CDR2: MGHRA, YSYEKL. V trimming: 1 base; J trimming: 2 bases; junction bases outside the gene matches: 12. This sequence joins TRBV4-1 and TRBJ2-6; 9 bases align to TRBD2. The sample consisted of naive CD4+ T cells from blood. The TCR comes from a woman in her 30s with type 1 diabetes. The CDR3 sequence: CASSQVTSGYDLPGANVLTF. CDR3 DNA sequence: TGCGCCAGCAGCCAAGTAACTAGCGGGTATGACCTTCCTGGGGCCAACGTCCTGACTTTC.